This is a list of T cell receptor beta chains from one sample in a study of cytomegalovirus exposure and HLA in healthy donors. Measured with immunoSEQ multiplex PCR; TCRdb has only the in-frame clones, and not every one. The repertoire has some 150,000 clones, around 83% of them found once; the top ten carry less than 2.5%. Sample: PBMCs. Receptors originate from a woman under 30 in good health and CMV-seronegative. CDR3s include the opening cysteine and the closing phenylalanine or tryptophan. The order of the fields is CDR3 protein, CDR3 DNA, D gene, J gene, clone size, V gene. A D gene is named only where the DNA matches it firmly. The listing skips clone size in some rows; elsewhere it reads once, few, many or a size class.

CDR3aa: CAATGTANTGELFF; CDR3nt: TGTGCCGCGACCGGGACAGCGAACACCGGGGAGCTGTTTTTT; d_gene: TRBD1; j_gene: TRBJ2-2; abundance: -; v_gene: TRBV6-5
CDR3aa: CASSIGGQGPYGYTF; CDR3nt: TGTGCCAGTAGTATCGGGGGACAGGGGCCCTATGGCTACACCTTC; d_gene: TRBD1; j_gene: TRBJ1-2; abundance: -; v_gene: TRBV19
CDR3aa: CAISESGGRSGAPLHF; CDR3nt: TGTGCCATCAGTGAGTCTGGGGGCAGGTCAGGGGCACCCCTCCACTTT; d_gene: -; j_gene: TRBJ1-6; abundance: -; v_gene: TRBV10-3
CDR3aa: CASSSPRTGLFYEQYF; CDR3nt: TGTGCCAGCAGCTCCCCCCGGACAGGGCTGTTCTACGAGCAGTACTTC; d_gene: TRBD1; j_gene: TRBJ2-7; abundance: -; v_gene: TRBV2
CDR3aa: CASSTGTSSDTQYF; CDR3nt: TGTGCCAGCAGCACCGGGACTAGCTCGGATACGCAGTATTTT; d_gene: TRBD2; j_gene: TRBJ2-3; abundance: -; v_gene: TRBV7-9
CDR3aa: CASSQEVGTTGSYGYTF; CDR3nt: TGCGCCAGCAGCCAAGAGGTTGGGACGACAGGCTCATATGGCTACACCTTC; d_gene: -; j_gene: TRBJ1-2; abundance: -; v_gene: TRBV4-1
CDR3aa: CASSLQDGSEYEQYF; CDR3nt: TGCGCCAGCAGCTTACAAGACGGGAGTGAATACGAGCAGTACTTC; d_gene: -; j_gene: TRBJ2-7; abundance: -; v_gene: TRBV4-1
CDR3aa: CASSLSGGYEQYF; CDR3nt: TGTGCCAGCAGCTTATCAGGGGGCTACGAGCAGTACTTC; d_gene: TRBD1; j_gene: TRBJ2-7; abundance: -; v_gene: TRBV7-9
CDR3aa: CASSFYRGPLGNQPQHF; CDR3nt: TGTGCCAGCAGTTTCTACAGGGGGCCTTTAGGCAATCAGCCCCAGCATTTT; d_gene: TRBD1; j_gene: TRBJ1-5; abundance: -; v_gene: TRBV27
CDR3aa: CASSLRLAGDEQFF; CDR3nt: TGTGCCAGCAGTTTAAGGCTAGCGGGGGACGAGCAGTTCTTC; d_gene: TRBD2; j_gene: TRBJ2-1; abundance: -; v_gene: TRBV27
CDR3aa: CASSARPLAGEVGELFF; CDR3nt: TGTGCCAGCAGCGCCCGCCCGCTAGCGGGAGAGGTCGGGGAGCTGTTTTTT; d_gene: TRBD2; j_gene: TRBJ2-2; abundance: -; v_gene: TRBV9
CDR3aa: CASSPRQVGANEKLFF; CDR3nt: TGTGCCAGCTCACCACGACAGGTGGGGGCGAATGAAAAACTGTTTTTT; d_gene: -; j_gene: TRBJ1-4; abundance: -; v_gene: TRBV18
CDR3aa: CASSRLITGTSGRDTQYF; CDR3nt: TGTGCCAGCAGCCGCCTTATAACCGGGACTAGCGGGAGAGATACGCAGTATTTT; d_gene: TRBD2; j_gene: TRBJ2-3; abundance: once; v_gene: TRBV4-2
CDR3aa: CASSYIQGVNQPQHF; CDR3nt: TGTGCCAGCAGTTACATACAGGGGGTCAATCAGCCCCAGCATTTT; d_gene: TRBD1; j_gene: TRBJ1-5; abundance: -; v_gene: TRBV6-5
CDR3aa: CSVLAGGPGDTQYF; CDR3nt: TGCAGCGTCCTAGCGGGGGGGCCCGGAGATACGCAGTATTTT; d_gene: TRBD2; j_gene: TRBJ2-3; abundance: -; v_gene: TRBV29-1
CDR3aa: CASSSSGGRKGTDTQYF; CDR3nt: TGTGCCAGCAGCTCATCTGGGGGGAGGAAGGGCACAGATACGCAGTATTTT; d_gene: -; j_gene: TRBJ2-3; abundance: -; v_gene: TRBV4-2
CDR3aa: CASRDTSNTGELFF; CDR3nt: TGTGCCAGCAGAGACACTTCGAACACCGGGGAGCTGTTTTTT; d_gene: -; j_gene: TRBJ2-2; abundance: -; v_gene: TRBV2
CDR3aa: CARENQQEYTDTQYF; CDR3nt: TGTGCCCGCGAAAATCAACAGGAATACACAGATACGCAGTATTTT; d_gene: -; j_gene: TRBJ2-3; abundance: -; v_gene: TRBV27
CDR3aa: CSFYSGTSGTYEQYF; CDR3nt: TGCAGCTTTTACTCCGGGACTAGCGGTACCTACGAGCAGTACTTC; d_gene: TRBD2; j_gene: TRBJ2-7; abundance: -; v_gene: TRBV29-1
CDR3aa: CASSQGTSGAYEQYF; CDR3nt: TGTGCCAGCAGCCAAGGGACTAGCGGCGCCTACGAGCAGTACTTC; d_gene: TRBD2; j_gene: TRBJ2-7; abundance: -; v_gene: TRBV4-2
CDR3aa: CASSFLAGGPYNEQFF; CDR3nt: TGTGCCAGCAGTTTTCTGGCGGGAGGGCCTTACAATGAGCAGTTCTTC; d_gene: TRBD2; j_gene: TRBJ2-1; abundance: -; v_gene: TRBV27
CDR3aa: CASSVAGGSIETQYF; CDR3nt: TGTGCCAGCAGCGTAGCGGGAGGGTCCATAGAGACCCAGTACTTC; d_gene: TRBD2; j_gene: TRBJ2-5; abundance: once; v_gene: TRBV9
CDR3aa: CAWSPYNTGELFF; CDR3nt: TGTGCCTGGAGTCCCTATAACACCGGGGAGCTGTTTTTT; d_gene: -; j_gene: TRBJ2-2; abundance: -; v_gene: TRBV30
CDR3aa: CATSPTSGANVLTF; CDR3nt: TGTGCCACCAGCCCTACTTCTGGGGCCAACGTCCTGACTTTC; d_gene: -; j_gene: TRBJ2-6; abundance: -; v_gene: TRBV15
CDR3aa: CAWSVLAGGNGYTF; CDR3nt: TGTGCCTGGAGTGTACTAGCAGGGGGCAATGGCTACACCTTC; d_gene: TRBD1; j_gene: TRBJ1-2; abundance: -; v_gene: TRBV30
CDR3aa: CASSPRVSSPLHF; CDR3nt: TGTGCCAGCAGTCCCCGGGTTTCTTCACCCCTCCACTTT; d_gene: -; j_gene: TRBJ1-6; abundance: -; v_gene: TRBV27
CDR3aa: CASRSGQGAGGNYGYTF; CDR3nt: TGTGCCTCGCGGTCCGGACAGGGCGCAGGCGGTAACTATGGCTACACCTTC; d_gene: TRBD1; j_gene: TRBJ1-2; abundance: once; v_gene: TRBV30
CDR3aa: CASRRLAGADTQYF; CDR3nt: TGTGCCAGCAGACGACTGGCCGGGGCAGATACGCAGTATTTT; d_gene: -; j_gene: TRBJ2-3; abundance: -; v_gene: TRBV6-5
CDR3aa: CASSEGLRSADTQYF; CDR3nt: TGTGCCAGCAGTGAGGGTTTAAGGAGCGCAGATACGCAGTATTTT; d_gene: -; j_gene: TRBJ2-3; abundance: -; v_gene: TRBV25-1
CDR3aa: CASSQDYRASGRSDIQYF; CDR3nt: TGCGCCAGCAGCCAAGATTATAGGGCTAGCGGGAGAAGTGACATTCAGTACTTC; d_gene: TRBD2; j_gene: TRBJ2-4; abundance: -; v_gene: TRBV4-3
CDR3aa: CASSPPDSRLNTEAFF; CDR3nt: TGTGCCAGCTCACCACCGGACTCCAGGCTGAACACTGAAGCTTTCTTT; d_gene: -; j_gene: TRBJ1-1; abundance: -; v_gene: TRBV18
CDR3aa: CASSVKSEQYF; CDR3nt: TGTGCCAGCAGCGTCAAGAGCGAGCAGTACTTC; d_gene: -; j_gene: TRBJ2-7; abundance: -; v_gene: TRBV11-2
CDR3aa: CASSVAFFSDTQYF; CDR3nt: TGTGCCAGCAGCGTAGCTTTCTTTTCAGATACGCAGTATTTT; d_gene: -; j_gene: TRBJ2-3; abundance: -; v_gene: TRBV9
CDR3aa: CASSIGQGDVDLAEAFF; CDR3nt: TGTGCCAGTAGTATTGGACAGGGGGATGTTGATCTCGCTGAAGCTTTCTTT; d_gene: TRBD1; j_gene: TRBJ1-1; abundance: -; v_gene: TRBV19
CDR3aa: CASSLAGGVTGNTIYF; CDR3nt: TGTGCCAGCAGCTTAGCCGGGGGGGTTACGGGAAACACCATATATTTT; d_gene: -; j_gene: TRBJ1-3; abundance: once; v_gene: TRBV7-6
CDR3aa: CASSLKTGGESNQPQHF; CDR3nt: TGCGCCAGCAGCCTAAAAACAGGGGGGGAAAGCAATCAGCCCCAGCATTTT; d_gene: TRBD1; j_gene: TRBJ1-5; abundance: -; v_gene: TRBV5-1
CDR3aa: CASGRDATYEQYF; CDR3nt: TGCGCCAGCGGGAGGGACGCAACCTACGAGCAGTACTTC; d_gene: TRBD2; j_gene: TRBJ2-7; abundance: -; v_gene: TRBV4-1
CDR3aa: CASSLGWEYKDEQFF; CDR3nt: TGTGCTAGCAGCTTAGGATGGGAGTATAAAGATGAGCAGTTCTTC; d_gene: -; j_gene: TRBJ2-1; abundance: -; v_gene: TRBV7-7
CDR3aa: CAWGRGLAEINEQFF; CDR3nt: TGTGCCTGGGGTAGGGGACTAGCGGAGATCAATGAGCAGTTCTTC; d_gene: TRBD2; j_gene: TRBJ2-1; abundance: -; v_gene: TRBV30
CDR3aa: CASTAGDLLYYGYTF; CDR3nt: TGTGCCAGTACGGCGGGGGACCTCCTCTACTATGGCTACACCTTC; d_gene: -; j_gene: TRBJ1-2; abundance: -; v_gene: TRBV19
CDR3aa: CASSLLGNGYTF; CDR3nt: TGTGCCAGCAGCTTACTCGGTAATGGCTACACCTTC; d_gene: -; j_gene: TRBJ1-2; abundance: -; v_gene: TRBV7-2
CDR3aa: CASSPGQTEAFF; CDR3nt: TGTGCCAGCAGCCCCGGACAAACTGAAGCTTTCTTT; d_gene: -; j_gene: TRBJ1-1; abundance: -; v_gene: TRBV7-3
CDR3aa: CSARGVYSGELFF; CDR3nt: TGCAGCGCCAGGGGTGTATACTCCGGGGAGCTGTTTTTT; d_gene: -; j_gene: TRBJ2-2; abundance: -; v_gene: TRBV29-1
CDR3aa: CASSTTRGKSYEQYF; CDR3nt: TGTGCCAGCAGTACTACCAGGGGAAAATCCTACGAGCAGTACTTC; d_gene: -; j_gene: TRBJ2-7; abundance: -; v_gene: TRBV28
CDR3aa: CASSRPSGGREQFF; CDR3nt: TGTGCCAGCAGCCGACCGTCGGGGGGCCGTGAGCAGTTCTTC; d_gene: -; j_gene: TRBJ2-1; abundance: -; v_gene: TRBV2
CDR3aa: CSVASTSVVETQYF; CDR3nt: TGCAGCGTTGCCTCGACTAGCGTGGTAGAGACCCAGTACTTC; d_gene: TRBD2; j_gene: TRBJ2-5; abundance: -; v_gene: TRBV29-1
CDR3aa: CASSPRGVAAGSYEQYF; CDR3nt: TGTGCCAGCAGCCCACGGGGGGTGGCGGCGGGCTCCTACGAGCAGTACTTC; d_gene: TRBD2; j_gene: TRBJ2-7; abundance: -; v_gene: TRBV7-9
CDR3aa: CASSLDSMGHPNTGELFF; CDR3nt: TGTGCCAGCAGCTTAGATTCGATGGGACACCCGAACACCGGGGAGCTGTTTTTT; d_gene: -; j_gene: TRBJ2-2; abundance: -; v_gene: TRBV11-3
CDR3aa: CASSLMTSGGTDTQYF; CDR3nt: TGTGCCAGCAGCTTAATGACTAGCGGGGGCACAGATACGCAGTATTTT; d_gene: TRBD2; j_gene: TRBJ2-3; abundance: -; v_gene: TRBV7-2
CDR3aa: CASSLRNSPLHF; CDR3nt: TGTGCCAGCAGCTTACGTAATTCACCCCTCCACTTT; d_gene: -; j_gene: TRBJ1-6; abundance: -; v_gene: TRBV7-2
CDR3aa: CASSYRLGQGRETQYF; CDR3nt: TGTGCCAGCAGTTACCGACTGGGACAGGGGAGGGAGACCCAGTACTTC; d_gene: TRBD1; j_gene: TRBJ2-5; abundance: -; v_gene: TRBV6-6
CDR3aa: CASSDDRAGANVLTF; CDR3nt: TGTGCCAGCAGTGACGACAGGGCTGGGGCCAACGTCCTGACTTTC; d_gene: TRBD1; j_gene: TRBJ2-6; abundance: -; v_gene: TRBV25-1
CDR3aa: CASSYRTREQYF; CDR3nt: TGTGCCAGCAGTTACCGAACTAGGGAGCAGTACTTC; d_gene: -; j_gene: TRBJ2-7; abundance: -; v_gene: TRBV6-6